This TCR beta chain is from a study of beta chain features in type 1 diabetes listed by TCRdb under 2018. Turning to the overall study: Mean age, gender distribution, total cell number and subset yield did not differ between patients and healthy donors. In the study, TCRB repertoires of sorted circulating CD4+ T cell subsets from recently diagnosed type 1 diabetes patients were compared with those of matched healthy donors. Whereas all 30 or so donors provided naive and central memory subsets, regulatory and stem cell-like memory subsets were isolated from just 8 patients and about 8 healthy donors. A total of just under 110,000,000 sorted cells were examined across all samples, and RNA yield correlated strongly with the number of cells per subset.

The entire amount of isolated RNA was reverse transcribed using the High Capacity cDNA Reverse Transcription Kit, so the sequenced TCRB transcripts were expressed ones. Deep immunoSEQ sequencing was performed on naive, central memory and regulatory T cell samples, with an average of roughly 3.5 million total reads per sample. Sorted cells were lysed in RLT buffer and RNA was extracted with DNase-treated RNeasy Micro or Mini kits, depending on cell number. Each cell subset was processed separately to prevent cross-contamination, with patient and healthy donor samples processed together. The immunoSEQ multiplex PCR was used to amplify TCRB sequences from cDNA, generating 87-bp fragments that spanned the CDR3 region. Sequencing of the amplicons was performed on the Illumina HiSeq platform. In the paper's pipeline: Synthetic template baselines were used to correct PCR bias computationally, reads within Hamming distance 2 were collapsed together, and singletons that could not be merged were discarded. By aligning reads against IMGT, V, D and J genes, CDR3 length, and insertions or deletions at six rearrangement sites were assigned. Within each subset, clonotype counts were normalized to sorted cell number, after which true diversity and Gini coefficients were computed with the tcR R package. The overlap coefficient, calculated on TCRB nucleotide sequences, was used to measure repertoire sharing. Out-of-frame TCRB sequences from naive cells were analyzed as a proxy for the pre-selection repertoire. TCRdb provides this immuneACCESS table in a form limited to in-frame rearrangements. Some clones are lacking; in checked studies, under half of them reflect an unresolved V gene, and why the rest are absent is not known. The D gene and trimming were derived from the DNA, and the V and J assignments and clone size from that table. The sample yields about 900,000 clones; roughly a sixth were counted once. The top ten clones comprise around 0.02% of the sample.

The table lists this clone with a few counts. Its antigen is still unknown. No clone much larger than this one lies a single base away; base qualities are absent. What the work shows at the level of the full study, not this receptor alone: In all four CD4+ subsets, TCRB CDR3 length was moderately but significantly shorter in type 1 diabetes patients. Because cDNA rather than genomic DNA was sequenced, highly expressing activated cells could have been over-represented, although no difference in activation and CD3 levels was found between groups. At VDJ recombination sites, type 1 diabetes patients had fewer insertions and more deleted nucleotides, which implies abnormalities in thymic rearrangement. HLA sub-analyses involved small numbers of individuals, so any influence of HLA type on TCRB rearrangement remained unresolved. Naive, central memory and regulatory TCRB repertoires appeared to be more similar among patients than among healthy donors. Shorter templates might have been favored by PCR, but patient and control samples were amplified and corrected together, so both groups would have been affected equally by any skew.

The CDR3 goes from the cysteine to the phenylalanine over 16 residues. The CDR3 DNA has 48 bases and is translated from base 1. CDR1 and CDR2 were assigned from the germline V gene as SQVTM and ANQGSEA. V loses 1 base, J loses 1 base, and the germline ends lie 14 bases apart. Each donor gave one peripheral blood draw, averaging approximately 0.11 L, which was collected into heparinised tubes. A BD FACSAria II and a panel including CD45RO, CCR7, CD25, CD127, CD95 and CD27 were used to sort naive, central memory, regulatory and stem cell-like memory CD4+ T cells. Purity was above 98% for every sorted population. Right away, PBMCs were isolated by Lymphoprep density gradient centrifugation and were stained directly, with no culture step. To minimize batch effects, samples were stained and sorted in pairs, one healthy donor with one patient per experiment.

Here the chain combines TRBV29-1 and TRBJ2-1, and TRBD2 may be the D gene, going by 6 matching bases. The clonotype comes from a woman aged 18 to 35 in good health. What was sequenced was naive CD4+ T cells from blood. Interpreted using the paper, the cell subset or site label stands for: true naive CD4+ T cells. In nucleotides, the sequence is TGCAGCGTTGAAGCTTATCCGGGACTTTCCTACAATGAGCAGTTCTTC. This encodes CSVEAYPGLSYNEQFF.